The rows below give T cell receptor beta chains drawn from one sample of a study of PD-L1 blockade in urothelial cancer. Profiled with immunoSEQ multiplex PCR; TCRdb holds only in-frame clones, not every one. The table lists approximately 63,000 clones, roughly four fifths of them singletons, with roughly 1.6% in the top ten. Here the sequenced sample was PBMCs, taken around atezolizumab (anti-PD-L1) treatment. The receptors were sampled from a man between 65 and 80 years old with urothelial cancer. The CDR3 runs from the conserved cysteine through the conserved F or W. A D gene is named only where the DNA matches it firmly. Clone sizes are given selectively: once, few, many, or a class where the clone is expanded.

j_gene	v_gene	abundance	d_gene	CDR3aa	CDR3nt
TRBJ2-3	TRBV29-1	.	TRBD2	CSVGAGLAGPQDTQYF	TGCAGCGTTGGAGCAGGACTAGCGGGACCCCAGGATACGCAGTATTTT
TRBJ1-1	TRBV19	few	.	CATNPALNTEAFF	TGTGCCACTAACCCCGCTTTGAACACTGAAGCTTTCTTT
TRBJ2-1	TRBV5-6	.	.	CASSGQGNPWGGEQFF	TGTGCCAGCAGCGGACAGGGTAACCCTTGGGGGGGCGAGCAGTTCTTC
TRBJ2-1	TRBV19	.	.	CASGWEPYNEQFF	TGTGCCAGTGGCTGGGAGCCCTACAATGAGCAGTTCTTC
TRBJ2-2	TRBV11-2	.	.	CASSLTSVSGELFF	TGTGCCAGCAGCTTAACATCCGTTTCCGGGGAGCTGTTTTTT
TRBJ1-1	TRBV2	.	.	CASRVEEGGGTEAFF	TGTGCCAGCAGAGTCGAGGAGGGAGGAGGCACTGAAGCTTTCTTT
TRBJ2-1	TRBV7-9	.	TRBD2	CARAGASYNEQFF	TGTGCCCGAGCGGGAGCATCCTACAATGAGCAGTTCTTC
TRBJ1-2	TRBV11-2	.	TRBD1	CASSSWTGYGYTF	TGTGCCAGCAGCTCTTGGACAGGGTATGGCTACACCTTC
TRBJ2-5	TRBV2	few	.	CASTFMGPQETQYF	TGTGCCAGCACATTCATGGGGCCACAAGAGACCCAGTACTTC
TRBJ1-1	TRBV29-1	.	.	CSVDEVNTEAFF	TGCAGCGTTGATGAGGTGAACACTGAAGCTTTCTTT
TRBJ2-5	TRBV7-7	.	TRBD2	CASSEKSGTTVGETQYF	TGTGCTAGCAGCGAAAAATCCGGGACTACAGTCGGGGAGACCCAGTACTTC
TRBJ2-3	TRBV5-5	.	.	CASSPWTASTDTQYF	TGTGCCAGCAGCCCCTGGACAGCTAGCACAGATACGCAGTATTTT
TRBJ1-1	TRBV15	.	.	CATSSPTGSATEAFF	TGTGCCACCAGCAGCCCAACAGGGAGTGCCACTGAAGCTTTCTTT
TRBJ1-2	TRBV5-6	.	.	CASSLEGGRPTGYGYTF	TGTGCCAGCAGCTTGGAGGGGGGGCGCCCAACAGGTTATGGCTACACCTTC
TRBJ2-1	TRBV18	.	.	CASSPRPNEQFF	TGTGCCAGCTCCCCACGGCCCAATGAGCAGTTCTTC
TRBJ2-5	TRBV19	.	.	CASSTHSQETQYF	TGTGCCAGTAGTACGCACAGCCAAGAGACCCAGTACTTC
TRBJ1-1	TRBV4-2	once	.	CASSQDRANTEAFF	TGTGCCAGCAGCCAAGACAGGGCGAACACTGAAGCTTTCTTT
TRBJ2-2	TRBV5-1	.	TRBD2	CASSLDVAGGHTGELFF	TGCGCCAGCAGCTTGGATGTAGCGGGAGGACACACCGGGGAGCTGTTTTTT
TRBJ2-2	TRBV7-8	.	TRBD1	CASRPDRESTGELFF	TGTGCCAGCAGACCTGACAGGGAATCCACCGGGGAGCTGTTTTTT
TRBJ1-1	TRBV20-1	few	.	CSAARETEAFF	TGCAGTGCTGCCAGGGAAACTGAAGCTTTCTTT
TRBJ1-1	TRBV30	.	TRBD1	CAWGGGQLNTEAFF	TGTGCCTGGGGAGGGGGACAGTTGAACACTGAAGCTTTCTTT
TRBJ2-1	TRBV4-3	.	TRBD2	CASSRGVAGARFDDEQFF	TGCGCCAGCAGCCGAGGGGTAGCGGGAGCTCGGTTCGACGATGAGCAGTTCTTC
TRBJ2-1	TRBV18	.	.	CASSPMADNEQFF	TGTGCCAGCTCACCAATGGCAGACAATGAGCAGTTCTTC
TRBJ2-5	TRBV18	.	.	CASSPQSRHAETQYF	TGTGCCAGCTCACCACAATCCAGGCACGCCGAGACCCAGTACTTC
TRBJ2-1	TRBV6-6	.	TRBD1	CASSNLQGANEQFF	TGTGCCAGCAGTAACCTACAGGGGGCTAATGAGCAGTTCTTC
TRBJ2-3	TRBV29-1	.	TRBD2	CSVASGLNTDTQYF	TGCAGCGTTGCTAGCGGGCTCAACACAGATACGCAGTATTTT
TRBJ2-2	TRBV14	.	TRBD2	CASSQGLPTGELFF	TGTGCCAGCAGCCAGGGACTACCCACCGGGGAGCTGTTTTTT
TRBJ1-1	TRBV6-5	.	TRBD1	CASSSRPGQGGTEAFF	TGTGCCAGCAGTTCACGTCCGGGACAGGGGGGCACTGAAGCTTTCTTT
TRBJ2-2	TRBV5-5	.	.	CASSFDRNTGELFF	TGTGCCAGCAGTTTTGACAGGAACACCGGGGAGCTGTTTTTT
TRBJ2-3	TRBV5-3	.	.	CARSITISPDTQYF	TGTGCCAGAAGCATAACTATCTCCCCAGATACGCAGTATTTT
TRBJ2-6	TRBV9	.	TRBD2	CASSEAPGGYSGANVLTF	TGTGCCAGCAGCGAAGCCCCGGGGGGGTACTCTGGGGCCAACGTCCTGACTTTC
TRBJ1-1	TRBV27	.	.	CASSLYREEPNTEAFF	TGTGCCAGCAGTTTATATAGGGAGGAGCCGAACACTGAAGCTTTCTTT
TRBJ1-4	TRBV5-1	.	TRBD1	CASKSGTGDEKLFF	TGCGCCAGCAAAAGCGGGACAGGGGATGAAAAACTGTTTTTT
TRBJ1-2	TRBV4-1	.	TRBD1	CASSNDRDGGYTF	TGCGCCAGCAGCAACGACAGGGATGGCGGCTACACCTTC
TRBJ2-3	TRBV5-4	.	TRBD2	CASSVTLAGLDTQYF	TGTGCCAGCAGCGTTACACTAGCGGGGTTAGATACGCAGTATTTT
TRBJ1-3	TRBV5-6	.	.	CASILAGRDTIYF	TGTGCCAGCATCCTTGCCGGCCGGGACACCATATATTTT
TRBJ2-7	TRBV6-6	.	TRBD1	CASSYSGQRPTYEQYF	TGTGCCAGCAGTTACTCGGGACAGCGACCGACCTACGAGCAGTACTTC
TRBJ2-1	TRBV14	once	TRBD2	CASSHGTSGAYNEQFF	TGTGCCAGCAGCCACGGGACTAGCGGGGCCTACAATGAGCAGTTCTTC
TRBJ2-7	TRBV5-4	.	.	CASSNEGVHEQYF	TGTGCCAGCAGTAATGAAGGGGTCCACGAGCAGTACTTC
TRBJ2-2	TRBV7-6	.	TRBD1	CASSPRGQSTGELFF	TGTGCCAGCAGCCCGAGGGGACAGTCTACCGGGGAGCTGTTTTTT
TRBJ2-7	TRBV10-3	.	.	CAISESPQGSYEQYF	TGTGCCATCAGTGAGTCACCACAGGGATCCTACGAGCAGTACTTC
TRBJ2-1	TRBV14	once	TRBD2	CASSLGLAGAWNEQFF	TGTGCCAGCAGCCTAGGACTAGCGGGAGCTTGGAATGAGCAGTTCTTC
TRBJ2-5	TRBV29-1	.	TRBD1	CSAGTGSQETQYF	TGCAGCGCCGGGACAGGATCCCAAGAGACCCAGTACTTC
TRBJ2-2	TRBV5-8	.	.	CASSPYTGELFF	TGTGCCAGCAGCCCCTACACCGGGGAGCTGTTTTTT